Ten or more counts support the clone carrying this TCR beta chain. The V and J ends lost 5 bases and 9 bases, in that order; junction bases with no gene match: 5. Per germline, CDR1 SGHTA and CDR2 FQGNSA. This CDR3 comprises 13 residues. This entry belongs to a study of regulatory T cells in long-lasting Graves disease. In building TCR beta libraries, iRepertoire HTBI primers were used together with Arm-PCR of CDR3 regions. TCRdb itself ran the multiplex PCR reads through MiXCR, one entry per CDR3 protein. Of hundreds of thousands of distinct CDR3 sequences detected, around an eighth appear once; the ten largest clones hold about 10%. The time point here: newly diagnosed GD, antithyroid drugs for less than 3 months. PBMCs provided the RNA from which the TCR library was made. The same specimen was also included in a second study, on T cells in Graves' hyperthyroidism and ophthalmopathy.

The V and J genes are TRBV7-2 and TRBJ2-1; 9 bases agree with TRBD2. Sequencing used peripheral blood mononuclear cells (PBMCs), obtained at new diagnosis, from a patient treated with antithyroid drugs. This TCR derives from a man in his thirties or forties with Graves disease. The DNA of the CDR3 is TGTGCCAGCAGCGCGGGACTAGCCAGTGAGCAGTTCTTC. This codes for CASSAGLASEQFF.